A single sample gave rise to the 8 T cell receptor beta chains below, sequenced in a study of cytomegalovirus exposure and HLA in healthy donors. A multiplex PCR was run with 60 Vbeta primers and 13 Jbeta primers. The repertoire was sequenced with immunoSEQ multiplex PCR; TCRdb's copy has only in-frame clones and lacks some. The repertoire holds about 120,000 clones, approximately 70% seen once, with roughly 9% in the top ten. Specimen: PBMCs. These receptors were taken from a man aged 25 to 40 in good health and CMV-seropositive.

J is TRBJ1-2 and V is TRBV2; D is unclear. V lost 6 bases and J 8 bases, leaving 13 bases between the germline ends. CDR3 length: 12 amino acids. Germline CDR1 and CDR2: SNHLY and FYNNEI. CDR3 sequence (DNA): TGTGCCAGCAGAGAGAGCCCTCAAGGCTACACCTTC. It encodes CASRESPQGYTF.

The V gene is TRBV9, the J gene TRBJ1-2; 8 bases align to TRBD1. The CDR3 is made up of 14 amino acids. The J segment lost 4 bases and the V segment lost 0 bases, leaving 2 bases of the junction unmatched. Germline assignment: CDR1 SGDLS and CDR2 YYNGEE. The CDR3 protein is CASSVAQGAYGYTF. The DNA of the CDR3 is TGTGCCAGCAGCGTAGCCCAGGGGGCCTATGGCTACACCTTC.

V gene TRBV19 combines with J gene TRBJ1-2; TRBD1 matches at 7 bases. This CDR3 spans 15 amino acids. The germline gives CDR1 LNHDA, CDR2 SQIVND (reference sequence). J gave up 2 bases and V 0 bases, and 3 bases lay outside the gene matches. CDR3 residues: CASSIDRGQNYGYTF. The DNA for the CDR3 is TGTGCCAGTAGTATAGACCGGGGACAGAACTATGGCTACACCTTC.

The chain uses TRBV10-3 and TRBJ1-3, with 7 bases matching TRBD1. The CDR3 is 22 amino acids. Germline V gene sequence: CDR1 ENHRY, CDR2 SYGVKD. V lost 0 bases, J lost 4 bases, and 24 bases stayed unmatched. The CDR3 sequence is CAISESFVSLPGDRDQGNTIYF. CDR3 nucleotide sequence: TGTGCCATCAGTGAGTCTTTCGTCTCACTTCCGGGAGACAGGGATCAAGGAAACACCATATATTTT.

The chain employs TRBV27 and TRBJ1-2; tentative D call: TRBD1 (6 bases). Germline CDR1 reads MNHEY; CDR2 reads SMNVEV (reference sequence). The CDR3 is 13 residues long. The V end lost 6 bases, the J end lost 3 bases, and 11 bases lay between the germline ends. CDR3 coding DNA: TGTGCCAGCAGCCAAGGGGGGGACTATGGCTACACCTTC. This translates into CASSQGGDYGYTF.

The table lists this clone with a few counts. The chain joins TRBV4-3 to TRBJ2-2; a possible D gene is TRBD2 (6 bases). Trimming took 4 bases from V and 3 from J, leaving 18 bases between them. CDR1 and CDR2 from the germline V gene are LGHNA and YSLEER. CDR3 length: 17 amino acids. The CDR3 bases are TGCGCCAGCAGCCTTCTCGGAGGGCAGGCCGACACCGGGGAGCTGTTTTTT. Amino acid sequence: CASSLLGGQADTGELFF.

The chain joins TRBV29-1 to TRBJ2-1; D is undetermined. V lost 1 base to trimming and J lost 6 bases, with 16 bases between them. The CDR3 has 15 amino acids. CDR1 SQVTM and CDR2 ANQGSEA come from the germline V gene. The CDR3 here is CSVEVLTNQGNEQFF. The CDR3 DNA reads TGCAGCGTTGAAGTTTTGACAAATCAAGGCAATGAGCAGTTCTTC.

The chain is built from TRBV7-8 and TRBJ1-1, with D perhaps matching TRBD1 (5 bases). The germline V gene encodes CDR1 SGHVS and CDR2 FQNEAQ. The CDR3 covers 14 residues. Trimming took 5 bases from V and 8 from J, leaving 18 bases between them. CDR3 protein: CASSLVGGGAEAFF. The CDR3 DNA reads TGTGCCAGCAGCCTCGTTGGAGGCGGGGCCGAAGCTTTCTTT.